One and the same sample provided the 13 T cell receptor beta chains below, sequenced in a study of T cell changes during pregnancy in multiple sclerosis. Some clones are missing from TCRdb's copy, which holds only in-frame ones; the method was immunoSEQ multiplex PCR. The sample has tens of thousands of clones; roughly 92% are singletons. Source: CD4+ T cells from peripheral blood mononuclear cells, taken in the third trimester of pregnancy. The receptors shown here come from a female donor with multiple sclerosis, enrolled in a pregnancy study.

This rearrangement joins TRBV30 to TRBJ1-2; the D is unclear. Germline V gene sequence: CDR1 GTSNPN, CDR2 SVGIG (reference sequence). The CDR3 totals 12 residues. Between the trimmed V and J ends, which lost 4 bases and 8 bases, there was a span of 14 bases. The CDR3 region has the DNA TGTGCCTGGATCCCCGACCGCGGGGGCTACACCTTC. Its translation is CAWIPDRGGYTF.

CDR3 residues: CASSRDGGEVREKLFF. CDR3 sequence (DNA): TGTGCCAGCAGCCGGGATGGCGGGGAGGTGAGGGAAAAACTGTTTTTT. This chain connects TRBV5-4 to TRBJ1-4; D not certain. Trimming cost V 4 bases and J 8 bases, with 21 bases left between them. Germline CDR1 reads SGHNT; CDR2 reads YYREEE (reference sequence). This CDR3 is built from 16 residues.

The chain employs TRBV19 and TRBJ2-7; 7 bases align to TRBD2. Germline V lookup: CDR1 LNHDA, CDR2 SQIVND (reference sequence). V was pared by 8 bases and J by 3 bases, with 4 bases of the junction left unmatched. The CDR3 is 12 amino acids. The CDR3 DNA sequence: TGTGCCAGTCGCGGGAGCTACTACGAGCAGTACTTC. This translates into CASRGSYYEQYF.

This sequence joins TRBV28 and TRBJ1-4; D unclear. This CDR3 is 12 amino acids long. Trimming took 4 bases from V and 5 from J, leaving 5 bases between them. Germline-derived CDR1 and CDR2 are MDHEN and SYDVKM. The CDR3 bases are TGTGCCAGCAGTTCCATGAATGAAAAACTGTTTTTT. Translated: CASSSMNEKLFF. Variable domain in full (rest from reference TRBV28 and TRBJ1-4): DVKVTQSSRYLVKRTGEKVFLECVQDMDHENMFWYRQDPGLGLRLIYFSYDVKMKEKGDIPEGYSVSREKKERFSLILESASTNQTSMYLCASSSMNEKLFFGSGTQLSVL.

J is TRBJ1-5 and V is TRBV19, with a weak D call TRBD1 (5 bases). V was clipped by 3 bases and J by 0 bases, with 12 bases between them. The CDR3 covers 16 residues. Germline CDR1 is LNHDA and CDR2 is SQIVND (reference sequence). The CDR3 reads CASSITRVSSNQPQHF. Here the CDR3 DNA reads TGTGCCAGTAGTATCACCAGGGTCAGTAGCAATCAGCCCCAGCATTTT.

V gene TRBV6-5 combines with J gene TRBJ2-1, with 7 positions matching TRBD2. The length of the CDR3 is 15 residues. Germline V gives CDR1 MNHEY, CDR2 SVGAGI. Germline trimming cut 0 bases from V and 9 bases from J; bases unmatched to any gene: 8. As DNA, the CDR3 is TGTGCCAGCAGTTACTCGTCGGCGGGAGAAAGTGAGCAGTTCTTC. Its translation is CASSYSSAGESEQFF.

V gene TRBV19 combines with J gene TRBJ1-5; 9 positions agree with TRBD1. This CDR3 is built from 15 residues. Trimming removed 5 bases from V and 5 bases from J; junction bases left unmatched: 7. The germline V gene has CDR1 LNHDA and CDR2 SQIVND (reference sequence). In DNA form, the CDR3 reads TGTGCCAGTAGTTACCTAGGACAGGGGCATCAGCCCCAGCATTTT. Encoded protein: CASSYLGQGHQPQHF.

The DNA of the CDR3 is TGCGCCAGCAGCTTCCGTAGCGGGAGAGGGCCAGATACGCAGTATTTT. Translating gives CASSFRSGRGPDTQYF. The rearrangement uses TRBV5-1 and TRBJ2-3, with 9 nucleotides matching TRBD2. Germline V CDR1 and CDR2: SGHRS, YFSETQ. V lost 2 bases, J lost 4 bases, and 8 bases stayed unmatched. This CDR3 contains 16 residues.

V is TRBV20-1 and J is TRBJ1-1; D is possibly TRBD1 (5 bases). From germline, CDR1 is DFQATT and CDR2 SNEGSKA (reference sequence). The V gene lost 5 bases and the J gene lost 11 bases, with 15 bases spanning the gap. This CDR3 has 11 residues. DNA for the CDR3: TGCAGTGCTTTCCAGGGTTTGGCGGCTTTCTTT. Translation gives CSAFQGLAAFF.

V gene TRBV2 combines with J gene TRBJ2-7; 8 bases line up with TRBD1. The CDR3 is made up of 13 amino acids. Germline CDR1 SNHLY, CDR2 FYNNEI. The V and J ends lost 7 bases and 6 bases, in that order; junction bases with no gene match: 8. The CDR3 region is CASNKDRAVEQYF. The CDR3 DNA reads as TGTGCCAGCAACAAGGACAGGGCAGTCGAGCAGTACTTC.

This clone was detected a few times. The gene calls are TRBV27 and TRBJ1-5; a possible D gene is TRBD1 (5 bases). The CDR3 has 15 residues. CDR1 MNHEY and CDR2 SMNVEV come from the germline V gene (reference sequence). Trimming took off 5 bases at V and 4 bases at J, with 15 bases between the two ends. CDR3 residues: CASSLSQGPNQPQHF. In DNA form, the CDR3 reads TGTGCCAGCAGTCTCTCCCAGGGCCCTAATCAGCCCCAGCATTTT.

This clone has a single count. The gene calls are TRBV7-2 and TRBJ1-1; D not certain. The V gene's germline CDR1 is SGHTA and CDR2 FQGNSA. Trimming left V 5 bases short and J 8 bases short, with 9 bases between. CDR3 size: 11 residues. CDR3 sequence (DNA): TGTGCCAGCAGCCCAGACGGGGAAGCTTTCTTT. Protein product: CASSPDGEAFF.

The CDR3 loop is CASSFSGTNTDTQYF. The CDR3 nucleotides are TGTGCCAGCAGCTTTAGCGGGACTAACACAGATACGCAGTATTTT. The chain carries TRBV7-2 and TRBJ2-3; 8 bases fit TRBD2. V shed 3 bases, J shed 2 bases, and the junction held 4 bases outside the gene matches. There are 15 residues in the CDR3. Germline V gene sequence: CDR1 SGHTA, CDR2 FQGNSA.